Sequencing of this T cell receptor (beta chain) was carried out in a study of vaccination effects on CD4 cells after COVID-19. Between the trimmed V and J ends, which lost 0 bases and 0 bases, there was a span of 9 bases. This CDR3 contains 16 residues. CDR1 is SGDLS and CDR2 is YYNGEE in the germline V gene. Regarding this clone: Its matching antigen is unknown.

Profiled with immunoSEQ multiplex PCR; TCRdb holds only in-frame clones, not every one. The sample contains roughly 55,000 clones, 75% to 85% of which appear only once. Antigen-specific CD4+ T cell clonotypes were called by their expansion after viral peptide-pool culture in ViraFEST. An approximately 10-day culture period preceded the isolation of CD4+ T cells. Every participant took two doses of the BNT162b2 or mRNA-1273 vaccine. The sample here was CD4+ T cells from PBMCs cultured with HCoV-OC43 spike peptides, taken after COVID-19 vaccination. Subset of the sample: HCoV-OC43 spike overlapping peptide pool stimulation. The gene calls are TRBV9 and TRBJ2-2, with D maybe TRBD2 (6 bases). This sequence was found in a human donor who received a COVID-19 vaccine. The CDR3 loop is CASSVVGGSNTGELFF. Here the CDR3 DNA reads TGTGCCAGCAGCGTAGTGGGGGGATCGAACACCGGGGAGCTGTTTTTT.